The 8 T cell receptor beta chains in this list originate from one sample, sequenced in a study of T cell responses to AZD1222 COVID-19 vaccine. Assay: immunoSEQ multiplex PCR; the TCRdb copy retains only in-frame clones and omits some. The data hold roughly 150,000 clones, with around 88% observed a single time. The sequencing here drew on peripheral blood, taken 28 days after the second AZD1222 dose. The origin of the receptors is an adult who received the AZD1222 COVID-19 vaccine.

The chain recombines TRBV7-9 with TRBJ1-5; D is uncertain. CDR1 and CDR2 (germline): SEHNR, FQNEAQ (reference sequence). Trimming stripped 4 bases from V and 3 bases from J, with 7 bases between. This CDR3 has 13 residues. CDR3 in amino acids: CASSSEDNQPQHF. In nucleotides, the CDR3 is TGTGCCAGCAGCTCCGAGGACAATCAGCCCCAGCATTTT.

V usage is TRBV3-1 (or the pseudogene TRBV3-2) and J usage is TRBJ2-5; D is undetermined. CDR3 length: 13 residues. The ends were cut back, 4 bases at V and 5 bases at J, with 11 bases in the middle. Germline assignment: CDR1 LGHDT and CDR2 YNNKEL (reference sequence). In DNA, the CDR3 is TGTGCCAGCAGCCCGACGCCTGCTGAGACCCAGTACTTC. Its translation: CASSPTPAETQYF.

The chain recombines TRBV4-1 with TRBJ1-2, with D unresolved. Per the germline V gene, CDR1 is MGHRA and CDR2 is YSYEKL. The V end was cut by 2 bases, the J end by 2 bases, with 15 bases between. This CDR3 has 16 residues. Here the CDR3 DNA reads TGCGCCAGCAGCCAACCAAGGGCGCGCGCCAACTATGGCTACACCTTC. As protein: CASSQPRARANYGYTF.

The V and J genes are TRBV7-6 and TRBJ1-6; D remains ambiguous. Trimming stripped 7 bases from V and 7 bases from J, with 20 bases between. The CDR3 runs to 16 residues. Germline V gene data show CDR1 as SGHVS and CDR2 as FNYEAQ. In DNA, the CDR3 is TGTGCCAGCACCCTAACCAGGACCGGGTCCAATTCACCCCTCCACTTT. As protein: CASTLTRTGSNSPLHF. The entire variable domain, with the rest obtained from reference TRBV7-6 and TRBJ1-6, is as follows: GAGVSQSPRYKVTKRGQDVALRCDPISGHVSLYWYRQALGQGPEFLTYFNYEAQQDKSGLPNDRFSAERPEGSISTLTIQRTEQRDSAMYRCASTLTRTGSNSPLHFGNGTRLTVT.

This clone was observed a handful of times. Other DNA sequences from this sample encode an identical CDR3 as well. The V call is TRBV10-3, the J call TRBJ1-1; D not certain. Germline assignment: CDR1 ENHRY and CDR2 SYGVKD. The CDR3 is 12 residues long. Trimming stripped 5 bases from V and 1 base from J, with 5 bases between. CDR3 loop: CAISPGNTEAFF. The CDR3 bases are TGTGCCATCAGTCCAGGGAACACTGAAGCTTTCTTT.

The chain combines TRBV27 with TRBJ2-3; D gene unclear. Germline lookup yields CDR1 MNHEY and CDR2 SMNVEV (reference sequence). Trimming cost V 7 bases and J 1 base, with 15 bases left between them. The CDR3 runs 15 residues. CDR3 region: CASTPINLGTDTQYF. In nucleotides, the CDR3 is TGTGCCAGCACCCCGATCAATTTGGGCACAGATACGCAGTATTTT.

The V gene is TRBV27, the J gene TRBJ1-1; perhaps TRBD1 as D (6 bases). V dropped 6 bases and J dropped 1 base, with 15 bases sitting between them. Germline V gives CDR1 MNHEY, CDR2 SMNVEV (reference sequence). The CDR3 is 15 residues long. The DNA of the CDR3 is TGTGCCAGCAGGGAATACACGGGACAGAACACTGAAGCTTTCTTT. Translating it yields CASREYTGQNTEAFF.

CDR3 nucleotide sequence: TGTGCCAGCACCCCGCGCGGTAGGGGGGCAGGCGGTTCTAACTATGGCTACACCTTC. This encodes CASTPRGRGAGGSNYGYTF. This chain joins TRBV5-6 and TRBJ1-2, with D possibly matching TRBD1 (6 bases). The CDR3 has 19 residues. Germline V CDR1 and CDR2: SGHDT, YYEEEE. The V and J ends lost 6 bases and 0 bases respectively, with 27 bases between them.